This T cell receptor (beta chain) was documented in a study of CD8+ T cells in alopecia areata. Study background: For the treated group, dosing was oral tofacitinib at 5 to 10 mg twice daily. Dosing with tofacitinib proceeded for 6 to 18 months, followed by 6 months off drug.

This sample's treatment: oral pan-JAK inhibitor, 5-10 mg twice daily. cDNA prepared by RNA extraction and subsequent reverse transcription served as the template for sequencing. The assay was immunoSEQ multiplex PCR, and TCRdb's table has in-frame clones only and misses some. The table has approximately 200,000 clones, about three fifths seen once. In this sample, this clone turned up a few times. Trimming removed 3 bases from V and 7 bases from J, with 12 bases in between. The length of the CDR3 is 14 residues. The V gene's germline CDR1 is LGHNT and CDR2 FRNRAP. The rearrangement links TRBV12-5 to TRBJ2-2; the D gene is possibly TRBD1 (6 bases). This TCR was recovered from a human donor with alopecia areata. This specimen consisted of CD4+ T cells sorted from blood, obtained at week 4, from a patient treated with tofacitinib. CDR3 DNA: TGTGCTAGTGGTTTCGGACAGACCGGCGGGGAGCTGTTTTTT. This codes for CASGFGQTGGELFF.